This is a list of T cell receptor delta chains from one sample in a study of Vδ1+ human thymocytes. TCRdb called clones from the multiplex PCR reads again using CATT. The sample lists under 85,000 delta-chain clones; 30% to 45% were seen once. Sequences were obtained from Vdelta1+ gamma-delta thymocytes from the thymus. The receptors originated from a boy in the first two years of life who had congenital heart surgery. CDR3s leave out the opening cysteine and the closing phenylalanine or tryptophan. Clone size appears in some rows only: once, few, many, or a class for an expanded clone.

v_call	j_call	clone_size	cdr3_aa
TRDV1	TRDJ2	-	ALGELGFSLLGGRGSTAQLF
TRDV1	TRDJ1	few	ALGEHPFSTTGDSYTDKLI
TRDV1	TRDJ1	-	ALGELITTGDRTIPQNTDKLI
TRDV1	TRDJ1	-	ALGDDFRWGDTRTDKLI
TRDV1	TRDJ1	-	ALGTLPLDPTSTLYTDKLI
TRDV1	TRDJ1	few	ALGEHPLAFLQLGPAYTDKLI
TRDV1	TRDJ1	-	ALGELLRSTQYWCTDKLI
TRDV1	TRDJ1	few	ALGGVPILNLLLGDTDKLI
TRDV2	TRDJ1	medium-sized	ACETAGNVATDKLI
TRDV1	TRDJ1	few	ALGELSIPFIPQVRVLGDPWYTDKLI
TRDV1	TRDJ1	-	ALGEYPGPLRGYTDKLI
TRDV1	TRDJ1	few	ALGDILPGLTYTDKLI
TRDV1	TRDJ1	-	ALGELKCSGVAYTGGYADKLI
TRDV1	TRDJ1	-	ALGERLGDSRSADKLI
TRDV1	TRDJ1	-	ALGERCPSVDKLI
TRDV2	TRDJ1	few	ACDSPGDTCTDKLI
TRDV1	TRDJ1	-	ALGERLRAGSTGLI
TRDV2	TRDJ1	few	ACALLGEYSHLKLI
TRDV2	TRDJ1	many	ACDTSEGYEGKLI
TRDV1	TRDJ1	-	ALGPKKSSRHLTWSDTDKLI
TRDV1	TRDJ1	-	ALGEGFPLPFWGIGEYTDKLI
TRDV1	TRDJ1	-	ALGELAPFLRWGTYTDKLI
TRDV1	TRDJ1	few	ALGELMVLLGDTGPDKLI
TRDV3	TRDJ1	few	ASSLSWGINRTDKLI
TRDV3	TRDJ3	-	AFKPPGYWGMISSWDTRQMF
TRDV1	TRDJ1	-	ALGEAASLPSYVRGTDKLI
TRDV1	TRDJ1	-	ALGEPYSHTGDSDKLI
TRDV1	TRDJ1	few	ALGELVRVVPQPLLGDTLYTDKLI
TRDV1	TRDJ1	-	ALGGIVLSADKLI
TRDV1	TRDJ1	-	ALGEPILGDNPRHKLI
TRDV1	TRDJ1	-	ALGELGGYCTDKLI
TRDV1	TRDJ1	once	ALGEPAVHIRGADKLI
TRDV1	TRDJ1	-	ALGETETYSVLGDTIADKLI
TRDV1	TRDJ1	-	ALGLTLRANLGDRYTDKLI
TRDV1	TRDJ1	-	ALRGIRDTDKLI
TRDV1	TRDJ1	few	ALGENPGKKLI
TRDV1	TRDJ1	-	ALGDLSAHGWGITPMYTDKLI
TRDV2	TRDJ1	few	ACGSGPGDLGTDKLI
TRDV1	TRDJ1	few	ALGDISCSGGYRGKLI
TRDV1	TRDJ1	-	ALGEPGPNRNTDKLI
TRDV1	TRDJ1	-	ALGEPLLLGDTLYTDKLI
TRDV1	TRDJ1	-	ALGEKCGILGDTLGYTDKLI
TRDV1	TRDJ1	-	ALGEPPSLPSVLGDTFGDKLI
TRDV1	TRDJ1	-	ALGELCLFRFNWDYKLI
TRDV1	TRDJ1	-	ALGEQGDLNAGGYRVTDKLI
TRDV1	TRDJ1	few	ALGGKLLGRDKLI
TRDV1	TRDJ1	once	ALGETRPSRRGFHKLI
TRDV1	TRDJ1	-	ALGEDQLVTYWGMGDKLI
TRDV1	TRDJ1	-	ALSSPSSFSTDKLI